The next 2 T cell receptor beta chains were all read from a single sample in a study of T cell repertoires in aging, cancer and after chemotherapy. Amplification of TCR beta used genomic DNA extracted from peripheral blood. A mixed TRB-A/B primer pool amplified rearranged TRB by multiplex touch-down PCR. TCRdb passed the multiplex PCR reads through MiXCR, listing each CDR3 protein once. This sample yields 3,000 or so distinct CDR3 sequences, of which about 20% are seen a single time; about 3.3% belongs to the top ten. The sequenced material came from blood. The receptors stem from a human donor with a solid tumor.

This clonotype is termed medium-sized. The gene calls are TRBV27 and TRBJ1-1, with D unresolved. Trimming pared 2 bases from V and 0 bases from J, leaving 19 bases between. The CDR3 consists of 18 residues. CDR1 is MNHEY, CDR2 SMNVEV, per germline (reference sequence). The CDR3 loop reads CASSLSGDVQGLNTEAFF. The CDR3 DNA is TGTGCCAGCAGTTTAAGTGGCGATGTTCAAGGCCTGAACACTGAAGCTTTCTTT.

V and J are TRBV5-1 and TRBJ2-6; 10 bases agree with TRBD1. This CDR3 contains 18 residues. V gave up 0 bases and J gave up 0 bases; unmatched junction bases: 3. Germline loops: CDR1 SGHRS, CDR2 YFSETQ. DNA of the CDR3: TGCGCCAGCAGCTTGGGACAGGGGGCTGTCTCTGGGGCCAACGTCCTGACTTTC. Protein product: CASSLGQGAVSGANVLTF.